This entry is about one TCR beta chain. The record originates from a study of blood T cell repertoires in COVID-19. The ends were cut back, 4 bases at V and 2 bases at J, with 9 bases in the middle. The germline CDR1 and CDR2 sequences are SGHRS and YFSETQ. The CDR3 has 14 amino acids. Original methodology: Researchers report that nucleated cell counts were estimated from reference gene primer amplification. The repertoire was sequenced with immunoSEQ multiplex PCR; TCRdb's copy has only in-frame clones and lacks some. The V and J calls and clone size were taken over from that table, and D and trimming were inferred from the DNA. The profile covers about 65,000 clones, with approximately 80% appearing a single time and 25% to 40% taken by the ten largest.

The source material was peripheral blood. The rearrangement uses TRBV5-1 and TRBJ2-2; maybe TRBD2 (6 bases). This clonotype was sampled from a human donor in a cohort sampled during active COVID-19. CDR3: CASSRRANTGELFF. The CDR3 DNA reads as TGCGCCAGCAGCCGGAGGGCCAACACCGGGGAGCTGTTTTTT.